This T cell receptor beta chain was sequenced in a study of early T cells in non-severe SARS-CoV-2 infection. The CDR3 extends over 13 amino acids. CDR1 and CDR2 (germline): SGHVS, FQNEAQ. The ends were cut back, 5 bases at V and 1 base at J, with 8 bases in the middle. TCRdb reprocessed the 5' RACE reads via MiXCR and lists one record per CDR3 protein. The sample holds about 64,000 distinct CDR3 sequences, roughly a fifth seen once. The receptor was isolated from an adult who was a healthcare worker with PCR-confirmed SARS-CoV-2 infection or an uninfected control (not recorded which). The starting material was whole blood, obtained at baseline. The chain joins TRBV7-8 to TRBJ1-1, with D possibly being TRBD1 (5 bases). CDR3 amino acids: CASSLQENTEAFF. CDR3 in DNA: TGTGCCAGCAGCCTACAGGAGAACACTGAAGCTTTCTTT.